The 18 T cell receptor beta chains reported below all come from one sample, sequenced in a study of blood T cell repertoires in COVID-19. Sequenced by immunoSEQ multiplex PCR; TCRdb stores in-frame clones only, minus some. Of roughly 66,000 clones listed, approximately 80% were seen once; the top ten hold more than 6.5%. Sequenced sample: peripheral blood. These receptor sequences come from a man aged 55 to 70 with acute or convalescent COVID-19.

The rearrangement joins TRBV6-2 or TRBV6-3 to TRBJ1-5, with TRBD1 identical over 9 bases. CDR3 length: 16 residues. The junction had 9 bases not matched to a gene; V was cut back by 5 bases and J by 4 bases. Germline CDR1 MNHEY, CDR2 SVGEGT. CDR3 coding DNA: TGTGCCAGCAGTCATCGGGACAGGGTAATAAATCAGCCCCAGCATTTT. Protein product: CASSHRDRVINQPQHF.

The chain joins TRBV3-1 (or the pseudogene TRBV3-2) to TRBJ1-2, with D unresolved. Trimming cost V 5 bases and J 2 bases, with 12 bases left between them. The CDR3 contains 14 residues. In germline, CDR1 is LGHDT, CDR2 YNNKEL (reference sequence). CDR3 amino acids: CASSVLGQNYGYTF. Written as DNA, the CDR3 is TGTGCCAGCAGCGTGCTTGGGCAGAACTATGGCTACACCTTC.

This clone counts as medium-sized. The chain couples TRBV29-1 to TRBJ2-2, with 9 positions matching TRBD1. The germline gives CDR1 SQVTM, CDR2 ANQGSEA. The junction had 3 bases not matched to a gene; V was cut back by 6 bases and J by 4 bases. This CDR3 region has 13 residues. The CDR3 DNA follows: TGCAGCGTCAAGACAGGGGGCACCGGGGAGCTGTTTTTT. It translates to CSVKTGGTGELFF.

In regard to this clone: One junction end does not reproduce the germline sequence, and a read error may be involved. The V call is TRBV15, the J call TRBJ2-3, with D possibly being TRBD2 (6 bases). Germline V gene data show CDR1 as LNHNV and CDR2 as YYDKDF (reference sequence). The CDR3 length is 15 residues. DNA of the CDR3: TGTGCCACCAGCGGAGAGGGACTCGGCACAGATACGCAGTATTTT. Protein: CATSGEGLGTDTQYF.

The chain links TRBV19 to TRBJ2-2; 8 bases fit TRBD1. Germline V lookup: CDR1 LNHDA, CDR2 SQIVND (reference sequence). The CDR3 totals 14 residues. V was pared by 0 bases and J by 7 bases, with 1 base of the junction left unmatched. As DNA, the CDR3 is TGTGCCAGTAGTATAGAACAGGGGGGCGGGGAGCTGTTTTTT. Its protein product is CASSIEQGGGELFF.

V and J are TRBV11-2 and TRBJ1-1; D is perhaps TRBD1 (6 bases). The CDR3 covers 17 residues. Trimming stripped 5 bases from V and 6 bases from J, with 25 bases between. The V gene's germline CDR1 is SGHAT and CDR2 FQNNGV. CDR3 region: CASSPRAKQGLSPEAFF. The CDR3 DNA follows: TGTGCCAGCAGCCCCCGGGCCAAACAGGGATTGAGCCCTGAAGCTTTCTTT.

This chain joins TRBV5-6 and TRBJ1-1, with 10 bases lining up with TRBD1. Per germline, CDR1 SGHDT and CDR2 YYEEEE. This CDR3 spans 15 amino acids. Trimming removed 0 bases from V and 10 bases from J; junction bases left unmatched: 9. The CDR3 region is CASSLGPDRGRRAFF. The CDR3, as DNA: TGTGCCAGCAGCTTGGGACCCGACAGGGGGCGCAGAGCTTTCTTT. Together with reference TRBV5-6 and TRBJ1-1, the CDR3 gives the full variable domain: DAGVTQSPTHLIKTRGQQVTLRCSPKSGHDTVSWYQQALGQGPQFIFQYYEEEERQRGNFPDRFSGHQFPNYSSELNVNALLLGDSALYLCASSLGPDRGRRAFFGQGTRLTVV.

The rearrangement joins TRBV4-3 to TRBJ2-3; no clear D. The V and J ends lost 0 bases and 4 bases respectively, with 8 bases between them. There are 14 residues in the CDR3. Germline V CDR1 and CDR2: LGHNA, YSLEER. CDR3 residues: CASSQEGASDTQYF. DNA for the CDR3: TGCGCCAGCAGCCAAGAAGGAGCGTCAGATACGCAGTATTTT.

The chain is built from TRBV10-3 and TRBJ2-2; 10 bases map to TRBD1. Trimming took 4 bases from V and 1 from J; bases not matched to a gene: 0. CDR1 and CDR2 from the germline V gene are ENHRY and SYGVKD. CDR3 length equals 15 residues. The CDR3 DNA sequence: TGTGCCATCAGTGGGGACAGGGGGAACACCGGGGAGCTGTTTTTT. This gives the protein CAISGDRGNTGELFF.

The rearrangement links TRBV18 to TRBJ1-2, with D maybe TRBD1 (6 bases). The CDR3 extends over 14 amino acids. Trimming stripped 2 bases from V and 4 bases from J, with 11 bases between. Germline V gives CDR1 KGHSH, CDR2 LQKENI. CDR3 amino acids: CASSPAGETYGYTF. The CDR3 DNA reads as TGTGCCAGCTCACCAGCAGGGGAGACCTATGGCTACACCTTC.

This chain uses TRBV4-1 with TRBJ1-5; TRBD1 might be the D (6 bases). Per the germline V gene, CDR1 is MGHRA and CDR2 is YSYEKL. With 4 bases removed from V and 6 bases from J, the gap between germline ends came to 10 bases. This CDR3 is built from 13 residues. In nucleotides, the CDR3 is TGCGCCAGCAGCCGGCAGGACAGTCAGCCCCAGCATTTT. Amino acids: CASSRQDSQPQHF.

The V call is TRBV2, the J call TRBJ1-2; D perhaps matches TRBD1 (5 bases). This CDR3 spans 14 amino acids. Germline V gene sequence: CDR1 SNHLY, CDR2 FYNNEI. Trimming left V 3 bases short and J 4 bases short, with 12 bases between. The CDR3: CASSDRVEGYGYTF. CDR3 DNA sequence: TGTGCCAGCAGTGACAGGGTAGAAGGCTATGGCTACACCTTC.

This clone was observed once. The V and J genes are TRBV6-5 and TRBJ2-2; TRBD1 matches at 10 bases. From germline, CDR1 is MNHEY and CDR2 SVGAGI. The CDR3 loop spans 15 amino acids. V lost 6 bases, J lost 5 bases, and 6 bases stayed unmatched. This CDR3 is CASSPGDRGTGELFF. As DNA, the CDR3 is TGTGCCAGCAGCCCCGGGGACAGGGGAACCGGGGAGCTGTTTTTT.

This chain connects TRBV5-1 to TRBJ1-2; TRBD1 matches at 8 bases. Per germline, CDR1 SGHRS and CDR2 YFSETQ. V was pared by 4 bases and J by 4 bases, with 9 bases of the junction left unmatched. The CDR3 extends over 15 amino acids. The CDR3 bases are TGCGCCAGCAGCCTGTCGACAGGGGCACTCTATGGCTACACCTTC. It translates to CASSLSTGALYGYTF.

This chain uses TRBV6-6 with TRBJ2-7; possibly TRBD1 for D (5 bases). The CDR3 covers 17 residues. Germline V gives CDR1 MNHNY, CDR2 SVGAGI (reference sequence). Trimming took 5 bases from V and 6 from J, leaving 26 bases between them. The CDR3 DNA reads TGTGCCAGCAGTCCCCGGCAGAGAGACAGAGGCCGATCCGAGCAGTACTTC. Translated: CASSPRQRDRGRSEQYF.

The chain combines TRBV6-2 or TRBV6-3 with TRBJ2-3; no clear D gene. Deletions cut 5 bases from V and 2 bases from J, with 5 bases between. This CDR3 has 12 amino acids. CDR1 MNHEY and CDR2 SVGEGT come from the germline V gene. DNA of the CDR3: TGTGCCAGCAGTCCCGTCACAGATACGCAGTATTTT. Protein: CASSPVTDTQYF.

The V call is TRBV12-3 or TRBV12-4, the J call TRBJ1-1; D gene unclear. The CDR3 is 12 amino acids. V was cut by 7 bases and J by 6 bases, with 12 bases left in between. CDR3 amino acids: CASKGVRSEAFF. In nucleotides, the CDR3 is TGTGCCAGCAAGGGAGTTCGGTCTGAAGCTTTCTTT.

The chain employs TRBV30 and TRBJ1-2; a weak D match, TRBD1 (5 bases). Germline V CDR1 and CDR2: GTSNPN, SVGIG (reference sequence). The CDR3 runs to 15 residues. V was cut by 8 bases and J by 4 bases, with 23 bases left in between. CDR3 residues: CAGLPRRGLPYGYTF. As DNA, the CDR3 is TGTGCCGGCTTACCTAGGAGGGGCCTCCCCTATGGCTACACCTTC. Using reference TRBV30 and TRBJ1-2 for the parts outside the CDR3, the full variable domain is SQTIHQWPATLVQPVGSPLSLECTVEGTSNPNLYWYRQAAGRGLQLLFYSVGIGQISSEVPQNLSASRPQDRQFILSSKKLLLSDSGFYLCAGLPRRGLPYGYTFGSGTRLTVV.